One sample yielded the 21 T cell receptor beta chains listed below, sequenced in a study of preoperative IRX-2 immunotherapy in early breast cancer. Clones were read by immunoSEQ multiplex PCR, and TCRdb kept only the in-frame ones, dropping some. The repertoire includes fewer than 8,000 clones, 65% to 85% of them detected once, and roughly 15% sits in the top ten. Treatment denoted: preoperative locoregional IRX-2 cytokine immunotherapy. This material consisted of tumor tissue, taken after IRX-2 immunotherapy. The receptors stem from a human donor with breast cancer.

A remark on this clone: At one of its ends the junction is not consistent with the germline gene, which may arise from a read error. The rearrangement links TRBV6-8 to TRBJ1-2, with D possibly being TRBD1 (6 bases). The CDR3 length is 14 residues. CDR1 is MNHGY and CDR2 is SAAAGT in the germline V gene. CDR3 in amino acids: CAISVQTGNYGYTF. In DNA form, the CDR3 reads TGTGCCATCAGTGTCCAGACAGGAAACTATGGCTACACCTTC.

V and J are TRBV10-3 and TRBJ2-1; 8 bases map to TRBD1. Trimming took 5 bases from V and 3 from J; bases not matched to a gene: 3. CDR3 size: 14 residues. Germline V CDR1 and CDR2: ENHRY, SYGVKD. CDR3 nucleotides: TGTGCCATCAGTCAGGGGGCGGACTACAATGAGCAGTTCTTC. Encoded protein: CAISQGADYNEQFF.

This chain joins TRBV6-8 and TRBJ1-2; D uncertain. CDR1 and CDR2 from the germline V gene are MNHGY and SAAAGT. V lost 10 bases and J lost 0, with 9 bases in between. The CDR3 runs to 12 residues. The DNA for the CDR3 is TGTGCCACCGGAGCTGCTAACTATGGCTACACCTTC. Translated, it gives CATGAANYGYTF.

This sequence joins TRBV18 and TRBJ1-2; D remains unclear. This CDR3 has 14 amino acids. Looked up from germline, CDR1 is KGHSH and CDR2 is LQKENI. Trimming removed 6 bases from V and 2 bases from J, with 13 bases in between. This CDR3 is CASSFISDNYGYTF. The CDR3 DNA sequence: TGTGCCAGCTCTTTTATTTCGGACAACTATGGCTACACCTTC.

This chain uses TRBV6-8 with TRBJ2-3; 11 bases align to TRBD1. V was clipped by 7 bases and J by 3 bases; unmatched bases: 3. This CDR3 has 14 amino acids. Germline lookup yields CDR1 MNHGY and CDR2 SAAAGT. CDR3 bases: TGTGCCAGCATGGGACAGGGGGGGACAGATACGCAGTATTTT. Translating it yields CASMGQGGTDTQYF.

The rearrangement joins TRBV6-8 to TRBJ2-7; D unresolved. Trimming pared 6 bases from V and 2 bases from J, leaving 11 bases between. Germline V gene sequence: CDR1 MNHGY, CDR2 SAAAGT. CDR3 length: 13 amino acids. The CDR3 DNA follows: TGTGCCAGCAGGGTGGGTGACACCTACGAGCAGTACTTC. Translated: CASRVGDTYEQYF.

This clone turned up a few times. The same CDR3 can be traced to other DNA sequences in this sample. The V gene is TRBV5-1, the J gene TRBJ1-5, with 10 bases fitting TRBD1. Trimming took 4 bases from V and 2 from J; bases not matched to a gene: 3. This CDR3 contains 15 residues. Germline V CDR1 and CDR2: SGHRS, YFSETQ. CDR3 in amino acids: CASSLTGGGNQPQHF. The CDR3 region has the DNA TGCGCCAGCAGCCTGACAGGGGGCGGCAATCAGCCCCAGCATTTT.

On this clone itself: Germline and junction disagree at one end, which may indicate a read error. The CDR3 loop is CASSDSKVAGGTDTQYF. The CDR3 DNA is TGTGCCAGCAGTGACTCGAAGGTAGCGGGGGGCACAGATACGCAGTATTTT. The J gene is TRBJ2-3, the V gene TRBV6-8; TRBD2 matches 9 bases. This CDR3 comprises 17 residues. CDR1 is MNHGY and CDR2 is SAAAGT in the germline V gene.

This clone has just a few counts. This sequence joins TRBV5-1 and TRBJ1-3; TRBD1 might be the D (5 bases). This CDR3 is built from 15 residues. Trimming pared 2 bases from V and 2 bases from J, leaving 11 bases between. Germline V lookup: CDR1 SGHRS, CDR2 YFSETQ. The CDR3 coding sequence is TGCGCCAGCAGCTTACGATCGGGGGCTGGAAACACCATATATTTT. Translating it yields CASSLRSGAGNTIYF.

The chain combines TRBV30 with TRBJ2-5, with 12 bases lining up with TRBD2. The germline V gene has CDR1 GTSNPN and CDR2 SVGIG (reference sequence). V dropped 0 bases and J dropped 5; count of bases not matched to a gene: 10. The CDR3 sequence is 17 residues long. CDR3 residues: CAWSVWASGGAVETQYF. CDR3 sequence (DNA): TGTGCCTGGAGTGTATGGGCTAGCGGGGGGGCCGTGGAGACCCAGTACTTC.

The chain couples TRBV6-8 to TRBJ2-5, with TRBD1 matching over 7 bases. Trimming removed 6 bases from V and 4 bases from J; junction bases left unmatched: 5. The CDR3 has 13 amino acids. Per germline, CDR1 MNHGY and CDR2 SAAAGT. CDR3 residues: CASRRQGSETQYF. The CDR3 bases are TGTGCCAGCAGGAGACAGGGCTCAGAGACCCAGTACTTC.

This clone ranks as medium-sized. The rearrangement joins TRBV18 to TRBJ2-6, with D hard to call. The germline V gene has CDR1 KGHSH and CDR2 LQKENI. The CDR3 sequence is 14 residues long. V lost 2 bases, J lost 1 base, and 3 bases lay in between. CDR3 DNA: TGTGCCAGCTCACCAGGGTCTGGGGCCAACGTCCTGACTTTC. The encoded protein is CASSPGSGANVLTF. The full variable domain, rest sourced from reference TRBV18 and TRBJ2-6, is NAGVMQNPRHLVRRRGQEARLRCSPMKGHSHVYWYRQLPEEGLKFMVYLQKENIIDESGMPKERFSAEFPKEGPSILRIQQVVRGDSAAYFCASSPGSGANVLTFGAGSRLTVL.

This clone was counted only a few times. The CDR3 DNA is TGTGCCACCAGCAGAGATATCGGTCAACGGTCGGACTATGGCTACACCTTC. The encoded protein is CATSRDIGQRSDYGYTF. The chain has TRBV15 and TRBJ1-2; no reliable D call. Between the trimmed V and J ends, which lost 0 bases and 3 bases, there was a span of 17 bases. In germline, CDR1 is LNHNV, CDR2 YYDKDF (reference sequence). The CDR3 has 17 amino acids.

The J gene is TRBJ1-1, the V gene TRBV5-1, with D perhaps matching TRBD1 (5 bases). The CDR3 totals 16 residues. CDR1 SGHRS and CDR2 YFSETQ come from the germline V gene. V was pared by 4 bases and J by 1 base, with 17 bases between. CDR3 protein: CASSLSIDRPNTEAFF. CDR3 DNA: TGCGCCAGCAGCCTATCCATCGACAGACCGAACACTGAAGCTTTCTTT.

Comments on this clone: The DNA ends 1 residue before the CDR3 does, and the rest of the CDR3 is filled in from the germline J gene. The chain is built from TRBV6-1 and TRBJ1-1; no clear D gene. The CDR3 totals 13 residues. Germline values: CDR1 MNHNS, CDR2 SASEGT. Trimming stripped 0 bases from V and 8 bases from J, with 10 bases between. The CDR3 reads CASSEAQQTEAFF. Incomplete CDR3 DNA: TGTGCCAGCAGTGAAGCGCAGCAGACAGAAGCTTTC.

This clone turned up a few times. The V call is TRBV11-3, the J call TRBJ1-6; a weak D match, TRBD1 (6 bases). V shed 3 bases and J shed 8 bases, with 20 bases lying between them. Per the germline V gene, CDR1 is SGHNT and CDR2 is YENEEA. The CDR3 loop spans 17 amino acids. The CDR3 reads CASSFKPTGRGDSPLHF. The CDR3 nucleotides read TGTGCCAGCAGCTTTAAGCCGACAGGCCGGGGGGATTCACCCCTCCACTTT.

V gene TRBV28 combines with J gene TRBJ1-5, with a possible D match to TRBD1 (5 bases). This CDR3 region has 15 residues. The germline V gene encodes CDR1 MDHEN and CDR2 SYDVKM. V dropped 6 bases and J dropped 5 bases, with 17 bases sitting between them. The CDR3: CASRTADIHYQPQHF. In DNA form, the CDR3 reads TGTGCCAGCAGGACAGCTGACATTCACTATCAGCCCCAGCATTTT.

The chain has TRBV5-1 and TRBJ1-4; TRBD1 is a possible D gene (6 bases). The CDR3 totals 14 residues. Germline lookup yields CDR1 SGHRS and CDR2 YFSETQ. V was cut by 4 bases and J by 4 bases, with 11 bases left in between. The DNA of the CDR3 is TGCGCCAGCAGCCCGGACAGCAGTAATGAAAAACTGTTTTTT. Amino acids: CASSPDSSNEKLFF.

This CDR3 reads CASSLGTSGRNEQFF. CDR3 in DNA: TGTGCCAGCAGTTTAGGGACTAGCGGTAGGAATGAGCAGTTCTTC. J is TRBJ2-1 and V is TRBV28; TRBD2 matches at 11 bases. Germline CDR1 is MDHEN and CDR2 is SYDVKM. V trimming: 2 bases; J trimming: 7 bases; junction bases outside the gene matches: 4. The CDR3 runs to 15 residues. Drawing the rest from reference TRBV28 and TRBJ2-1, the complete variable domain is DVKVTQSSRYLVKRTGEKVFLECVQDMDHENMFWYRQDPGLGLRLIYFSYDVKMKEKGDIPEGYSVSREKKERFSLILESASTNQTSMYLCASSLGTSGRNEQFFGPGTRLTVL.

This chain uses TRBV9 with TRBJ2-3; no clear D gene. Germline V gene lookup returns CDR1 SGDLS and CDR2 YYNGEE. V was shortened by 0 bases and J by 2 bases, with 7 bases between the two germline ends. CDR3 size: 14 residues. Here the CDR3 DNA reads TGTGCCAGCAGCGTAGAGTCCTCCACAGATACGCAGTATTTT. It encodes CASSVESSTDTQYF.

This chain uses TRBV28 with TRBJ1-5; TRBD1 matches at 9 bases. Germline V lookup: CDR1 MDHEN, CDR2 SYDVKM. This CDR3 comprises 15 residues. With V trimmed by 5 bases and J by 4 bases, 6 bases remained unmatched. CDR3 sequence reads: CASSTPTGGNQPQHF. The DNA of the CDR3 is TGTGCCAGCAGTACGCCGACAGGGGGGAATCAGCCCCAGCATTTT.